Presented here are 15 T cell receptor beta chains from one specimen sequenced in a study of regulatory T cells in long-lasting Graves disease. The time point here: newly diagnosed GD, antithyroid drugs for less than 3 months. RNA extracted from PBMCs served as the sequencing template. Assembly of TCR beta libraries relied on iRepertoire HTBI primers together with Arm-PCR of CDR3 regions. Each CDR3 protein gets one entry after TCRdb re-called the multiplex PCR reads with MiXCR. The sample records roughly 430,000 distinct CDR3 sequences, less than 20% being singletons. These sequences were also reported in another study, on T cells in Graves' hyperthyroidism and ophthalmopathy.

The material was peripheral blood mononuclear cells (PBMCs), obtained at new diagnosis, from a patient treated with antithyroid drugs. The origin of the receptors is a woman aged 25 to 39 with Graves disease.

This clonotype was found a few times. The rearrangement links TRBV7-2 to TRBJ1-1; a possible D gene is TRBD1 (5 bases). Germline CDR1 reads SGHTA; CDR2 reads FQGNSA. The V and J ends lost 5 bases and 11 bases respectively, with 21 bases between them. CDR3 length: 14 amino acids. In DNA form, the CDR3 reads TGTGCCAGCAGCCTCGGGGCCACCCATATGGGGGCTTTCTTT. The encoded protein is CASSLGATHMGAFF.

This clonotype showed up many times. The J gene is TRBJ1-1, the V gene TRBV20-1, with TRBD1 matching 7 bases. Losses at the gene ends were 5 bases for V and 3 bases for J; bases not matched to a gene: 21. Germline assignment: CDR1 DFQATT and CDR2 SNEGSKA (reference sequence). CDR3 length equals 18 residues. In DNA form, the CDR3 reads TGCAGTGCTCGCACGCAAGGAATACTAGACAGGGAGGACACTGAAGCTTTCTTT. Amino acid sequence: CSARTQGILDREDTEAFF.

This clonotype has at least ten counts. The V call is TRBV3-1, the J call TRBJ1-1; D ambiguous. Germline values: CDR1 LGHDT, CDR2 YNNKEL (reference sequence). The CDR3 covers 13 residues. Between the trimmed V and J ends, which lost 2 bases and 4 bases, there was a span of 8 bases. The CDR3 region is CASSQIRTTEAFF. The CDR3 nucleotides read TGTGCCAGCAGCCAAATCCGAACCACTGAAGCTTTCTTT.

This clonotype was detected many times. The rearrangement joins TRBV15 to TRBJ1-1; tentatively, D is TRBD1 (5 bases). CDR3 length equals 16 residues. CDR1 and CDR2 from the germline V gene are LNHNV and YYDKDF (reference sequence). V gave up 0 bases and J gave up 2 bases, with 13 bases separating them. CDR3 sequence: CATSRDRAGQNTEAFF. CDR3 nucleotide sequence: TGTGCCACCAGCAGAGATCGAGCGGGGCAAAACACTGAAGCTTTCTTT.

Details on this clonotype: A far larger clone is one nucleotide away, so this likely arose from a read error. This sequence joins TRBV7-9 and TRBJ2-1, with a possible D match to TRBD1 (7 bases). The CDR3 is 13 residues long. Germline CDR1 and CDR2: SEHNR and FQNEAQ (reference sequence). Trimming shortened V by 5 bases and J by 10 bases, and 15 bases separated the two germline ends. CDR3 DNA sequence: TGTGCCAGCAGCCCGGGGGACAGCTACGAGCAGTTCTTC. It is translated as CASSPGDSYEQFF.

This clonotype was seen repeatedly, ten times or more. This chain joins TRBV7-2 and TRBJ2-1; unclear D gene. Germline V gene data show CDR1 as SGHTA and CDR2 as FQGNSA. Trimming shortened V by 6 bases and J by 9 bases, and 12 bases separated the two germline ends. The CDR3 has 12 residues. Here the CDR3 DNA reads TGTGCCAGCAGTTTACTCGTGTTTGAGCAGTTCTTC. Its translation is CASSLLVFEQFF.

This clonotype appeared many times. The chain employs TRBV11-3 and TRBJ2-1; 13 nucleotides agree with TRBD2. The V gene end was trimmed by 4 bases and the J gene end by 7 bases; junction bases not matched to a gene: 7. CDR3 length: 16 residues. Germline V CDR1 and CDR2: SGHNT, YENEEA. CDR3 nucleotide sequence: TGTGCCAGCAGCTCGCGGACTAGCGGGAGTTTGAATGAGCAGTTCTTC. Amino acids: CASSSRTSGSLNEQFF.

This clonotype was seen ten or more times. The V and J genes are TRBV5-1 and TRBJ1-5; D remains ambiguous. The CDR3 has 15 residues. V was pared by 2 bases and J by 0 bases, with 9 bases between. The germline gives CDR1 SGHRS, CDR2 YFSETQ. Here the CDR3 DNA reads TGCGCCAGCAGCTTATCGGGATATAGCAATCAGCCCCAGCATTTT. Its protein is CASSLSGYSNQPQHF.

V gene TRBV20-1 combines with J gene TRBJ1-1; TRBD1 aligns across 9 bases. Germline CDR1 DFQATT, CDR2 SNEGSKA (reference sequence). The CDR3 is 14 residues long. The junction had 4 bases not matched to a gene; V was cut back by 2 bases and J by 3 bases. The CDR3 sequence is CSARTGGSDTEAFF. The CDR3 DNA sequence: TGCAGTGCTAGAACAGGGGGCTCGGACACTGAAGCTTTCTTT.

This clonotype was seen repeatedly, ten times or more. In DNA form, the CDR3 reads TGTGCCAGCAGCAAGCTTGATGAAAAACTGTTTTTT. This codes for CASSKLDEKLFF. The V and J genes are TRBV12-3 or TRBV12-4 and TRBJ1-4; no firm D call. CDR3 length: 12 residues. Trimming pared 6 bases from V and 6 bases from J, leaving 8 bases between.

This clonotype was counted many times. The CDR3 nucleotides are TGTGCCAGCAGCTTAGCGCCCGGGTCTGGTGGGGCCAACGTCCTGACTTTC. Encoded protein: CASSLAPGSGGANVLTF. The V and J genes are TRBV7-2 and TRBJ2-6; D is unresolved. The CDR3 is made up of 17 amino acids. V shed 0 bases and J shed 3 bases, with 12 bases lying between them. Germline V CDR1 and CDR2: SGHTA, FQGNSA.

This clonotype was counted at least ten times. CDR3 DNA: TGCAGTGCTAGGTTCCGTGATGAGCAGTTCTTC. It is translated as CSARFRDEQFF. The chain employs TRBV20-1 and TRBJ2-1; no firm D call. V gave up 3 bases and J gave up 8 bases, with 8 bases separating them. The CDR3 covers 11 residues. Germline CDR1 reads DFQATT; CDR2 reads SNEGSKA (reference sequence).

Details on this clonotype: With a much larger clone just one base away, this may be a read error. The V gene is TRBV28, the J gene TRBJ2-1; D not certain. Germline V gene data show CDR1 as MDHEN and CDR2 as SYDVKM. The CDR3 is made up of 13 amino acids. Trimming cost V 3 bases and J 5 bases, with 8 bases left between them. CDR3 loop: CASSFGRHNEQFF. CDR3 in DNA: TGTGCCAGCAGTTTCGGACGGCACAATGAGCAGTTCTTC.

This clonotype was picked up many times. The rearrangement joins TRBV29-1 to TRBJ2-5; 9 nucleotides align to TRBD1. Germline V CDR1 and CDR2: SQVTM, ANQGSEA. This CDR3 spans 13 amino acids. V lost 5 bases to trimming and J lost 5 bases; unmatched junction nucleotides: 6. In DNA, the CDR3 is TGCAGCGTTCGACAGGGGGTGGGGGAGACCCAGTACTTC. Its translation is CSVRQGVGETQYF. The complete variable domain, with remaining parts taken from reference TRBV29-1 and TRBJ2-5, reads SAVISQKPSRDICQRGTSLTIQCQVDSQVTMMFWYRQQPGQSLTLIATANQGSEATYESGFVIDKFPISRPNLTFSTLTVSNMSPEDSSIYLCSVRQGVGETQYFGPGTRLLVL.

At least ten counts were recorded for this clonotype. The chain links TRBV27 to TRBJ1-2, with 7 bases that match TRBD1. The CDR3 contains 15 residues. CDR1 is MNHEY and CDR2 is SMNVEV in the germline V gene (reference sequence). V was clipped by 2 bases and J by 4 bases; unmatched bases: 7. DNA for the CDR3: TGTGCCAGCAGTTTAAATGCGGGACAGATCTATGGCTACACCTTC. It yields the protein CASSLNAGQIYGYTF.